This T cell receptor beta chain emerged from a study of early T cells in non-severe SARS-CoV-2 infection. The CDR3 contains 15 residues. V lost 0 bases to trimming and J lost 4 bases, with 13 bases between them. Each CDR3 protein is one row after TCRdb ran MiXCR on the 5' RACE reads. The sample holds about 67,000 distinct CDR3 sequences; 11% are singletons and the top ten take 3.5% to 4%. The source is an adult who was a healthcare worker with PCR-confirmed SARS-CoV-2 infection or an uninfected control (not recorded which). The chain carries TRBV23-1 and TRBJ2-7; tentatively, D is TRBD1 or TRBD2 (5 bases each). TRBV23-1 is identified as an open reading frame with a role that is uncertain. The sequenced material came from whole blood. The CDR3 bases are TGCGCCAGCAGTCAATCTGGGGGAAAGGTATACGAGCAGTACTTC. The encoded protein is CASSQSGGKVYEQYF.